A selection of T cell receptor beta chains follows, all from one sample in a study of T cells after yellow fever vaccination. TCRdb analysed the 5' RACE reads with MiXCR anew, one entry per CDR3 protein. The table shows about 550,000 distinct CDR3 sequences, with roughly 19% occurring only once. The sequencing used PBMCs, collected 15 days after the yellow fever booster vaccination. All receptors come from a young man who received the YFV17D yellow fever vaccine. Both conserved end residues are part of each CDR3. Each record gives: V gene, clone size, D gene, J gene, CDR3 protein, CDR3 DNA. A D gene is named only where the DNA matches it firmly. Expanded clones get a size class; other rows say once, few or many, or leave the size out.

>TRBV6-1|-|-|TRBJ2-1
CASSEASGAFNEQFF
TGTGCCAGCAGTGAAGCTAGCGGAGCCTTCAATGAGCAGTTCTTC
>TRBV28|few|TRBD2|TRBJ2-7
CASSFRASGLYEQYF
TGTGCCAGCAGTTTCAGGGCTAGCGGCCTCTACGAGCAGTACTTC
>TRBV5-1|-|-|TRBJ2-7
CASSLEGVDEQYF
TGCGCCAGCAGCTTGGAGGGGGTAGACGAGCAGTACTTC
>TRBV6-1|few|TRBD2|TRBJ2-2
CASRTGTTYTGELFF
TGTGCCAGCAGAACCGGGACTACTTACACCGGGGAGCTGTTTTTT
>TRBV20-1|-|TRBD2|TRBJ2-5
CSAAGTIKESQYF
TGCAGTGCTGCCGGGACTATAAAAGAGAGCCAGTACTTC
>TRBV29-1|-|-|TRBJ1-1
CSVVREVAFF
TGCAGCGTTGTGAGGGAAGTAGCTTTCTTT
>TRBV20-1|-|TRBD2|TRBJ2-7
CSAKLAGSSYEQYF
TGCAGTGCTAAACTAGCGGGAAGCTCCTACGAGCAGTACTTC
>TRBV6-2/TRBV6-3|few|-|TRBJ2-5
CASSQGWTQYF
TGTGCCAGCAGTCAGGGTTGGACCCAGTACTTC
>TRBV27|once|-|TRBJ2-7
CASSLSATVHYEQYF
TGTGCCAGCAGTTTATCTGCGACAGTTCACTACGAGCAGTACTTC
>TRBV7-8|few|TRBD1|TRBJ2-7
CASSRNRDRAFYEQYF
TGTGCCAGCAGCCGGAACCGGGACAGAGCTTTCTACGAGCAGTACTTC
>TRBV5-1|few|TRBD2|TRBJ2-1
CASSLLTSGTEQFF
TGCGCCAGCAGCCTCCTGACTAGCGGAACCGAGCAGTTCTTC
>TRBV7-2|few|TRBD2|TRBJ2-1
CASSPPPAGAYNEQFF
TGTGCCAGCAGTCCCCCCCCAGCGGGGGCCTACAATGAGCAGTTCTTC
>TRBV6-2/TRBV6-3|-|-|TRBJ2-2
CASIRSGGRRELFF
TGTGCCAGCATTCGCAGCGGAGGACGTCGGGAGCTGTTTTTT
>TRBV20-1|-|TRBD2|TRBJ2-7
CSARGGRASYEQYF
TGCAGTGCTAGGGGCGGGAGAGCCTCCTACGAGCAGTACTTC
>TRBV18|few|-|TRBJ1-2
CASSPVQGNHGYTF
TGTGCCAGCTCACCGGTGCAGGGTAATCATGGCTACACCTTC
>TRBV20-1|-|TRBD2|TRBJ2-7
CSAQAGTTYEQYF
TGCAGTGCCCAAGCGGGAACCACCTACGAGCAGTACTTC
>TRBV20-1|few|-|TRBJ2-3
CSASVSHSSTDTQYF
TGCAGTGCTAGTGTTAGTCACTCTAGCACAGATACGCAGTATTTT